The present entry profiles one T cell receptor beta chain with its context. The target of this receptor is not known. Base quality data are lacking; no much larger clone is found one base away. The library came from the immunoSEQ multiplex PCR assay. A mixture of 60 forward primers for TCR Vbeta segments and 13 reverse primers for TCR Jbeta segments was used in the multiplex PCR. A multiplex PCR assay on genomic DNA amplified the CDR3 region of rearranged TCR beta genes. The Illumina HiSeq System was used to sequence the amplified TCR beta libraries as 87-base-pair reads. On the study's bioinformatics: A later analysis tallied roughly 80 million unique TCR beta chains across the 666 repertoires, and approximately 12 million of those chains were shared by two or more donors. Raw reads were error-corrected and collapsed into unique sequences with a nearest-neighbor algorithm that merged closely related sequences to remove PCR and sequencing errors. To assign V, D and J gene segments, CDR3 sequences were aligned to IMGT reference sequences. Each retained sequence needed at least a six-nucleotide match to both a V gene segment and a J gene segment. A rearrangement was called productive if the CDR3 had no stop codons and remained in frame with V and J, and every other rearrangement was called non-productive. Following IMGT convention, CDR3 was defined as the stretch from the second conserved V-encoded cysteine up to the conserved J-encoded phenylalanine. In an earlier analysis of around 600 of the donors, sequences lacking an unambiguous match to a single V gene segment were excluded. In an earlier analysis of approximately 610 of the donors, V segments were called functional above 56.7% productive rearrangements and were called segregating when the between-donor standard deviation exceeded 5%. To diagnose cytomegalovirus status from the catalog of TCR beta chain sequences, a statistical classification framework was built. In a later analysis, V and J genes were assigned by comparing TCR nucleotide sequences against IMGT/GENE-DB human TR gene sequences. A later analysis assigned CDR3 sequences and most-parsimonious VDJ recombination scenarios with the TCRdist pipeline. A later analysis defined each TCR beta chain by its CDR3 amino acid sequence plus V-gene family, and excluded reads lacking a unique V-gene family. As a way to deal with suspected cross-contamination and a sequencing artifact, a later analysis dropped 450 to 700 nucleotide sequences that were highly shared and had low generation probability. For each public chain, a later analysis derived a clonal expansion index from normalized ranks of inferred template counts within each repertoire. In a later analysis, generation probabilities were computed using a VDJ recombination model fitted to out-of-frame rearrangements, and the results were checked against IGoR. Hypergeometric tests were used in a later analysis to score TCR-TCR, TCR-HLA and TCR-CMV co-occurrence, with a repertoire-size bias correction applied to the TCR pairs. A later analysis estimated false discovery rates by permuting HLA or CMV assignments 20 times. In a later analysis, co-occurring TCRs were grouped using DBSCAN, and TCRdist sequence similarity was added for clustering within HLA-allele-positive subsets. Co-occurrence clustering excluded repertoires with fewer than 30,000 or more than 120,000 public chains, plus five with anomalous nucleotide sharing. TCRdb limited this immuneACCESS table to in-frame rearrangements with V and J called. A share of clones is missing; checked studies link under half to unresolved V genes, and the rest is unexplained. V, J and clone size derive from that table, while D and trimming were established from the DNA sequence. The sample table records 200,000 to 250,000 clones; 70% to 90% of these occur just once. The ten largest account for 8% of the sample.

The cohort was made up of 666 healthy bone marrow donors. All cohort members were sampled while nominally healthy, although unrecorded immune exposures were likely present. The donor was CMV seropositive and was included in the group of about 290 seropositive cohort members. A peripheral blood sample was provided by each donor, and peripheral blood mononuclear cells were used for TCR beta sequencing. The Qiagen DNeasy Blood Extraction Kit was used to extract genomic DNA from the blood cell samples. The entry originates in a study of cytomegalovirus exposure and HLA in healthy donors (dated by TCRdb to 2017 to 2019). Regarding the study in general: According to an earlier analysis of 450 to 650 of the donors, some 180 million T cells yielded 117 million unique TCR beta sequences and about 300 Gb of sequence data. An early release covering 550 to 650 HLA-typed donors comprised approximately 300 gigabases of sequencing data and some 79 million unique TCR sequences. Of the roughly 410 genotyped donors, 81% were placed in the genetic ancestry cluster associated with self-reported Caucasian donors. The study aimed to test whether signatures of past pathogen exposure could be identified by cataloging public T cell receptors. The study profiled the T cell repertoires of fewer than 850 subjects by immunosequencing and related them to cytomegalovirus serostatus. A separate validation cohort of about 110 different subjects was used in addition to the roughly 640-subject first cohort. High-throughput TCR immunosequencing, statistical association of individual TCRs with disease status, and machine learning were combined to predict cytomegalovirus infection status. To study patterns of TCR occurrence, a later analysis re-analyzed previously published TCR beta repertoires from 666 donors and added high-resolution HLA genotyping. The later analysis used no new phenotypic data to find candidate immune exposures, relying instead on TCR beta sequences and their occurrence across donors. In an earlier analysis of roughly 580 of the donors, high-throughput TCR beta sequencing was used to judge whether each TCR beta V gene segment behaved as functional or pseudogenic. Donor age, sex, ethnicity and CMV serostatus were collected together with the repertoire data. In a later genetic analysis, genome-wide SNP genotypes for about 55% of the roughly 670 donors were used, and that subset was treated as a discovery cohort. Every repertoire in the discovery cohort had been generated on one and the same sequencing platform. HLA typing included class I and class II loci at four-digit resolution. The number of typed donors differed by locus: about 629-630 for A, B, C, DRB1 and DQB1; 500 to 550 for DQA1; approximately 600 for DPA1; and some 470 for DPB1. Because of strong linkage in the cohort, a handful of DR-DQ haplotypes were treated as single units for association and clustering. On average, roughly 250,000 unique TCR beta nucleotide sequences were sequenced per donor among a few hundred genotyped donors of the cohort, with roughly 18% of those sequences being non-productive. General findings and caveats noted by the study authors: The study gave a list of 150 to 200 TCR beta chains associated with cytomegalovirus. A further reported finding was that TCR beta sequences accurately predicted the HLA-A and HLA-B alleles for most subjects in the first cohort. In a later analysis, the rate of TCR association differed among HLA loci, with DRB1 alleles having the most associated TCRs and HLA-C alleles having the fewest. A later analysis reported that several top co-occurrence clusters appeared linked to parvovirus B19, influenza, CMV and Epstein-Barr virus. This cohort had only TCR beta chains sequenced, and the lack of alpha or paired-chain data limited which features could be detected. Some IMGT-functional V segments, including TRBV6-2 and TRBV6-3, could not be distinguished by the 87-base-pair reads and were therefore excluded. Compared with the approximately 670-donor mean, donors in an Asian-associated ancestry cluster had fewer N-insertions in productive TCRs, according to a later genetic analysis. Broadly in line with IMGT annotations, most TCR beta V segments showed up in productive rearrangements about 87% or about 30% of the time in an earlier analysis of around 550 of the donors. V-gene and J-gene trimming of TCR beta chains was associated with a missense DCLRE1C variant in a later genetic analysis, and the association was replicated in an independent cohort. Strong co-occurrence of HLA alleles, especially DR and DQ, made assigning TCR associations to individual alleles difficult. Roughly uniform sequencing depth across donors was assumed in presence/absence analyses, although this assumption may not hold. A few of the identified cytomegalovirus-associated TCR beta chains were confirmed in vitro to be specific for cytomegalovirus antigens. In both the original and validation cohorts, the classifier was reported to diagnose cytomegalovirus status with high specificity and sensitivity. Correlated functional status among segregating V segments might reflect linkage disequilibrium, but an unknown experimental factor could not be ruled out. The only immune exposure information available for the cohort was CMV serostatus. A group of highly shared sequence variants was considered likely to be a technical artifact of the sequencing pipeline. According to the authors, the approach could potentially be generalized to other disease states and immunological phenotypes. Because HLA typing was missing for some donors at each locus, association tests included only the typed subset. Seventeen rarely observed V segments, including chromosome 9 orphons, were excluded from the earlier analysis of approximately 500 of the donors because counts were too low. A later analysis found that most CMV-associated TCR beta chains appeared HLA-restricted, with HLA associations seemingly driven largely by CMV exposure. While some public TCRs were present in many individuals, most TCR sequences turned up only very rarely across donors. A later analysis found that HLA-associated TCR beta chains were more clonally expanded and had lower generation probabilities than equally common non-associated chains. At a false discovery rate of 0.05, a later analysis linked 16,951 TCR beta sequences to specific HLA alleles.

The CDR3 measures 16 amino acids from cysteine to phenylalanine. The CDR3 DNA has 48 bases and is translated from base 1. Looking up the germline V gene yields CDR1 LGHNA and CDR2 YNFKEQ. The junction carries 16 bases between V and J, which are trimmed by 1 base and 6 bases respectively. The sequencing input was PBMCs. The chain is made from TRBV4-2 and TRBJ2-1; TRBD1 might be the D gene, on 6 matching bases. The sequence was obtained from a woman aged 60-70 years in good health and CMV-seropositive. The nucleotides read TGTGCCAGCAGCCAAGGCTCCAGGGGAGTTTTCAATGAGCAGTTCTTC. This gives the protein CASSQGSRGVFNEQFF.